What follows are 20 T cell receptor beta chains derived from one specimen sequenced in a study of T cell responses to AZD1222 COVID-19 vaccine. Some clones are missing from TCRdb's copy, which holds only in-frame ones; the method was immunoSEQ multiplex PCR. The sample lists about 96,000 clones; 85% to 90% were seen once. Here the sequenced sample was peripheral blood, taken on day 0 of AZD1222 vaccination. The receptors here all came from an adult in good health.

The chain is built from TRBV6-5 and TRBJ2-3; 7 nucleotides line up with TRBD1. The CDR3 extends over 14 amino acids. The germline CDR1 and CDR2 sequences are MNHEY and SVGAGI. J was trimmed by 1 base and V by 6 bases; bases with no gene match: 4. The CDR3 DNA follows: TGTGCCAGCAGAGACACAGGGGGCACAGATACGCAGTATTTT. It is translated as CASRDTGGTDTQYF.

The J gene is TRBJ2-2, the V gene TRBV19; TRBD2 matches at 9 bases. This CDR3 has 16 residues. Germline V CDR1 and CDR2: LNHDA, SQIVND (reference sequence). V was pared by 4 bases and J by 2 bases, with 5 bases of the junction left unmatched. This chain's CDR3 is CASSTRLAANTGELFF. The CDR3 DNA is TGTGCCAGTAGTACCCGACTAGCGGCAAACACCGGGGAGCTGTTTTTT.

This chain joins TRBV2 and TRBJ2-3, with TRBD2 matching 7 bases. The V and J ends lost 3 bases and 5 bases, in that order; junction bases with no gene match: 5. The germline CDR1 and CDR2 sequences are SNHLY and FYNNEI. The CDR3 spans 14 residues. DNA for the CDR3: TGTGCCAGCAGTGAGAGCGGGACGGTAGATACGCAGTATTTT. Amino acid sequence: CASSESGTVDTQYF. The full variable domain, with the rest looked up from reference TRBV2 and TRBJ2-3, is EPEVTQTPSHQVTQMGQEVILRCVPISNHLYFYWYRQILGQKVEFLVSFYNNEISEKSEIFDDQFSVERPDGSNFTLKIRSTKLEDSAMYFCASSESGTVDTQYFGPGTRLTVL.

The chain has TRBV12-3 or TRBV12-4 and TRBJ2-2; D unclear. The CDR3 spans 12 residues. With 7 bases removed from V and 6 bases from J, the gap between germline ends came to 9 bases. The CDR3 reads CASKPVAGELFF. The CDR3 DNA sequence: TGTGCCAGCAAACCCGTCGCCGGGGAGCTGTTTTTT.

The chain recombines TRBV6-5 with TRBJ1-2; no definite D call. Per germline, CDR1 MNHEY and CDR2 SVGAGI. V was cut by 0 bases and J by 1 base, with 6 bases left in between. The CDR3 has 14 residues. The CDR3 nucleotides are TGTGCCAGCAGTTACTCGGCGATTAACTATGGCTACACCTTC. It encodes CASSYSAINYGYTF.

CDR3 loop: CASSVAIGVADTQYF. The CDR3 DNA follows: TGTGCCAGCAGCGTAGCTATTGGGGTCGCAGATACGCAGTATTTT. The J gene is TRBJ2-3, the V gene TRBV9, with D unclear. The germline CDR1 and CDR2 sequences are SGDLS and YYNGEE. Trimming left V 0 bases short and J 4 bases short, with 12 bases between. The CDR3 covers 15 residues.

This clone was recorded once. The chain is built from TRBV7-8 and TRBJ1-3; D is undetermined. Trimming pared 1 base from V and 7 bases from J, leaving 2 bases between. Germline V lookup: CDR1 SGHVS, CDR2 FQNEAQ. The CDR3 is 11 amino acids. In DNA form, the CDR3 reads TGTGCCAGCAGCTTAGGGAACACCATATATTTT. Its protein product is CASSLGNTIYF.

The chain couples TRBV5-4 to TRBJ2-7; 13 bases are a match to TRBD2. CDR3 length: 15 amino acids. After removal of 4 bases from V and 6 bases from J, the junction contained 7 bases not matched to a gene. Germline CDR1 and CDR2: SGHNT and YYREEE (reference sequence). The CDR3 sequence is CASSSGLAGVPEQYF. The CDR3, as DNA: TGTGCCAGCAGCAGCGGACTAGCGGGAGTCCCCGAGCAGTACTTC.

The CDR3 reads CASSDPGQGQHF. The CDR3 nucleotides read TGTGCCAGCAGCGACCCGGGACAGGGGCAGCATTTT. The chain links TRBV3-1 (or the pseudogene TRBV3-2) to TRBJ1-5, with 10 nucleotides matching TRBD1. From germline, CDR1 is LGHDT and CDR2 YNNKEL (reference sequence). J gave up 13 bases and V 5 bases, and 5 bases lay outside the gene matches. CDR3 length: 12 residues.

The rearrangement links TRBV6-5 to TRBJ2-7; 15 nucleotides align to TRBD2. The CDR3 has 16 amino acids. The trim removed 4 bases at V and 4 bases at J, leaving 5 bases unmatched. The V gene's germline CDR1 is MNHEY and CDR2 SVGAGI. The CDR3 bases are TGTGCCAGCAGTTCTCCCGGGACTAGCGGGAGGTACGAGCAGTACTTC. Protein product: CASSSPGTSGRYEQYF.

The chain is built from TRBV7-6 and TRBJ1-3; D unresolved. The CDR3 contains 14 residues. V lost 4 bases to trimming and J lost 0 bases, with 7 bases between them. Germline-derived CDR1 and CDR2 are SGHVS and FNYEAQ. CDR3 sequence reads: CASSSRDSGNTIYF. The CDR3 nucleotides read TGTGCCAGCAGCTCCCGCGACTCTGGAAACACCATATATTTT.

This sequence joins TRBV6-5 and TRBJ2-7, with TRBD2 as a possible D gene (5 bases). CDR1 and CDR2 from the germline V gene are MNHEY and SVGAGI. The CDR3 has 15 residues. With 7 bases removed from V and 2 bases from J, the gap between germline ends came to 18 bases. CDR3 sequence: CASTPQPAATYEQYF. DNA of the CDR3: TGTGCCAGCACCCCCCAACCAGCGGCTACCTACGAGCAGTACTTC.

This clone occurred once. The chain links TRBV5-5 to TRBJ1-1; the D gene is possibly TRBD1 (5 bases). Germline assignment: CDR1 SGHKS and CDR2 YYEKEE (reference sequence). Deletions cut 5 bases from V and 0 bases from J, with 20 bases between. The CDR3 loop spans 17 amino acids. The CDR3 nucleotides read TGTGCCAGCAGTTACCGACAGCAACCTCACCTGAACACTGAAGCTTTCTTT. Translated, it gives CASSYRQQPHLNTEAFF.

The J gene is TRBJ2-7, the V gene TRBV6-2 or TRBV6-3, with D perhaps matching TRBD1 or TRBD2 (5 bases each). This CDR3 is built from 11 residues. V was trimmed by 6 bases and J by 12 bases, leaving 15 bases between them. Germline V gene lookup returns CDR1 MNHEY and CDR2 SVGEGT. The CDR3: CASSSGPKRYF. DNA for the CDR3: TGTGCCAGCAGCTCGGGGCCGAAACGGTACTTC.

The rearrangement joins TRBV2 to TRBJ2-2; D may match TRBD1 or TRBD2 (5 bases each). The CDR3 extends over 14 amino acids. Trimming shortened V by 6 bases and J by 1 base, and 9 bases separated the two germline ends. Looked up from germline, CDR1 is SNHLY and CDR2 is FYNNEI. The CDR3: CASRVGVNTGELFF. CDR3 nucleotides: TGTGCCAGCAGGGTGGGGGTGAACACCGGGGAGCTGTTTTTT.

This chain links TRBV28 with TRBJ1-6, with TRBD1 as a possible D gene (6 bases). Germline-derived CDR1 and CDR2 are MDHEN and SYDVKM. The length of the CDR3 is 14 residues. Trimming took 7 bases from V and 3 from J, leaving 10 bases between them. In DNA, the CDR3 is TGTGCCAGCATCGGGGGCTTCTATAATTCACCCCTCCACTTT. Residues: CASIGGFYNSPLHF.

The rearrangement joins TRBV6-5 to TRBJ2-1; D is undetermined. The V end lost 4 bases, the J end lost 6 bases, and 7 bases lay between the germline ends. This CDR3 comprises 12 residues. Germline V gene data show CDR1 as MNHEY and CDR2 as SVGAGI. Written as DNA, the CDR3 is TGTGCCAGCAGTTCCCAGCGCAATGAGCAGTTCTTC. Protein: CASSSQRNEQFF.

This clone was observed a single time. The CDR3 sequence: CASRRGNNEKLFF. CDR3 nucleotide sequence: TGTGCCAGCCGCCGGGGAAATAATGAAAAACTGTTTTTT. This chain connects TRBV7-2 to TRBJ1-4; no definite D call. CDR1 and CDR2 (germline): SGHTA, FQGNSA. The CDR3 runs 13 residues. Between the trimmed V and J ends, which lost 8 bases and 4 bases, there was a span of 11 bases.

This clone was found once. The V call is TRBV4-1, the J call TRBJ2-7; 7 bases are shared with TRBD1. With V trimmed by 0 bases and J by 4 bases, 6 bases remained unmatched. The germline gives CDR1 MGHRA, CDR2 YSYEKL. The CDR3 covers 15 residues. CDR3 loop: CASSQDARGTYEQYF. The CDR3 nucleotides are TGCGCCAGCAGCCAAGATGCCAGGGGGACGTACGAGCAGTACTTC.

This clone was seen a few times. The chain employs TRBV28 and TRBJ1-5, with D perhaps TRBD1 (5 bases). CDR1 is MDHEN and CDR2 is SYDVKM in the germline V gene. Trimming removed 7 bases at V and 0 bases at J, with 10 bases between. The CDR3 has 14 residues. CDR3 loop: CASKQAYSNQPQHF. In nucleotides, the CDR3 is TGTGCCAGCAAACAGGCTTATAGCAATCAGCCCCAGCATTTT.